This TCR beta chain was identified during a study of regulatory T cells in long-lasting Graves disease. Libraries of TCR beta came from iRepertoire HTBI primers plus Arm-PCR of CDR3 regions. TCRdb passed the multiplex PCR reads through MiXCR, listing each CDR3 protein once. Here the sample spans a few hundred thousand distinct CDR3 sequences, around a quarter being singletons. Time point described: persistent/refractory GD, antithyroid drugs over 5 years with positive TRAb. Construction of the TCR library relied on RNA isolated from PBMCs. This clonotype was seen ten or more times. The CDR3 loop spans 17 amino acids. Germline loops: CDR1 MNHNS, CDR2 SASEGT. The trim removed 1 base at V and 4 bases at J, leaving 11 bases unmatched.

Here the sequenced sample was peripheral blood mononuclear cells (PBMCs), taken when the disease was refractory, from a patient treated with antithyroid drugs. The chain links TRBV6-1 to TRBJ2-5; 8 bases are a match to TRBD2. This sequence originates from a female donor with Graves disease. The CDR3 sequence: CASSEGSKLAARETQYF. CDR3 coding DNA: TGTGCCAGCAGTGAAGGGTCAAAACTAGCGGCCAGAGAGACCCAGTACTTC.